These 17 T cell receptor beta chains came from one sample sequenced in a study of blood T cell repertoires in COVID-19. Clones were sequenced by immunoSEQ multiplex PCR, and TCRdb holds only the in-frame ones, with some missing. The sample yields 200,000 to 250,000 clones, roughly four fifths seen once. Specimen: peripheral blood. The receptors derive from a woman aged 30 to 39 who had recovered from COVID-19.

The chain employs TRBV27 and TRBJ1-2; D possibly corresponds to TRBD1 (5 bases). Germline V gene data show CDR1 as MNHEY and CDR2 as SMNVEV (reference sequence). The CDR3 extends over 14 amino acids. V was clipped by 3 bases and J by 4 bases, with 12 bases between them. For the CDR3, the DNA is TGTGCCAGCAGTTTTGGGACGGGAGGCTATGGCTACACCTTC. Encoded protein: CASSFGTGGYGYTF.

This clone was found once. CDR3 nucleotides: TGTGCCAGCAGCGTAGTTGGACTAGCGGGAGTGGGCGGGGAGCTGTTTTTT. Its protein is CASSVVGLAGVGGELFF. The chain recombines TRBV9 with TRBJ2-2; 13 bases are a match to TRBD2. The length of the CDR3 is 17 residues. Germline values: CDR1 SGDLS, CDR2 YYNGEE. J was trimmed by 7 bases and V by 0 bases; bases with no gene match: 6.

The V call is TRBV28, the J call TRBJ2-4; TRBD1 agrees at 8 bases. From germline, CDR1 is MDHEN and CDR2 SYDVKM. This CDR3 is 18 amino acids long. Trimming removed 3 bases from V and 3 bases from J; junction bases left unmatched: 13. In DNA, the CDR3 is TGTGCCAGCAGTTTTGGGACAGGAGGAGGTTTGTTCAAAAACATTCAGTACTTC. Residues: CASSFGTGGGLFKNIQYF.

This sequence joins TRBV28 and TRBJ1-4; 8 positions match TRBD1. The germline CDR1 and CDR2 sequences are MDHEN and SYDVKM. Unmatched junction bases numbered 10, after V lost 6 bases and J lost 4 bases. The CDR3 runs 16 residues. The CDR3 region has the DNA TGTGCCAGCAGCGGGAACAGGGGGTGGCTTAATGAAAAACTGTTTTTT. This translates into CASSGNRGWLNEKLFF. Based on the CDR3 plus reference TRBV28 and TRBJ1-4, the full variable domain is DVKVTQSSRYLVKRTGEKVFLECVQDMDHENMFWYRQDPGLGLRLIYFSYDVKMKEKGDIPEGYSVSREKKERFSLILESASTNQTSMYLCASSGNRGWLNEKLFFGSGTQLSVL.

The V gene is TRBV20-1, the J gene TRBJ1-4; no definite D call. Germline CDR1 and CDR2: DFQATT and SNEGSKA (reference sequence). V was shortened by 5 bases and J by 1 base, with 11 bases between the two germline ends. The CDR3 spans 14 residues. Here the CDR3 reads CSAREAVTNEKLFF. The CDR3 DNA reads as TGCAGTGCTCGTGAAGCGGTAACTAATGAAAAACTGTTTTTT.

DNA of the CDR3: TGTGCCAGCAGTGACAACAGGGATGGCGAGCAGTACTTC. It translates to CASSDNRDGEQYF. This chain connects TRBV13 to TRBJ2-7; maybe TRBD1 (6 bases). This CDR3 is 13 amino acids long. Looked up from germline, CDR1 is PRHDT and CDR2 is FYEKMQ (reference sequence). V was cut by 6 bases and J by 6 bases, with 15 bases left in between. Drawing the rest from reference TRBV13 and TRBJ2-7, the complete variable domain is AAGVIQSPRHLIKEKRETATLKCYPIPRHDTVYWYQQGPGQDPQFLISFYEKMQSDKGSIPDRFSAQQFSDYHSELNMSSLELGDSALYFCASSDNRDGEQYFGPGTRLTVT.

The genes are TRBV7-3 and TRBJ2-1; 12 nucleotides line up with TRBD2. Germline V gene data show CDR1 as SGHTA and CDR2 as FQGTGA. This CDR3 has 16 residues. Trimming took 2 bases from V and 10 from J; bases not matched to a gene: 9. The CDR3 DNA reads as TGTGCCAGCAGCTTAGGGGCTAGCGGGAGGGCCGGGGAGCAGTTCTTC. It specifies CASSLGASGRAGEQFF. Complete variable domain (other parts from reference TRBV7-3 and TRBJ2-1): GAGVSQTPSNKVTEKGKYVELRCDPISGHTALYWYRQSLGQGPEFLIYFQGTGAADDSGLPNDRFFAVRPEGSVSTLKIQRTERGDSAVYLCASSLGASGRAGEQFFGPGTRLTVL.

The chain carries TRBV28 and TRBJ2-7, with TRBD2 matching 11 bases. This CDR3 region has 16 residues. V was pared by 5 bases and J by 2 bases, with 8 bases of the junction left unmatched. CDR1 is MDHEN, CDR2 SYDVKM, per germline. The CDR3 DNA reads as TGTGCCAGCAGTGTACTAGGGACTAGCGGTACCTACGAGCAGTACTTC. Translation: CASSVLGTSGTYEQYF. Complete variable domain (other parts from reference TRBV28 and TRBJ2-7): DVKVTQSSRYLVKRTGEKVFLECVQDMDHENMFWYRQDPGLGLRLIYFSYDVKMKEKGDIPEGYSVSREKKERFSLILESASTNQTSMYLCASSVLGTSGTYEQYFGPGTRLTVT.

The chain has TRBV6-1 and TRBJ1-4; a weak D match, TRBD1 (6 bases). This CDR3 is 14 amino acids long. Germline V CDR1 and CDR2: MNHNS, SASEGT. V lost 3 bases and J lost 2, with 7 bases in between. The CDR3 DNA sequence: TGTGCCAGCAGTGAGGGGGCGACTAATGAAAAACTGTTTTTT. Translated, it gives CASSEGATNEKLFF.

The chain combines TRBV7-9 with TRBJ1-1, with D tentatively TRBD1 (5 bases). The germline V gene encodes CDR1 SEHNR and CDR2 FQNEAQ (reference sequence). The CDR3 contains 13 residues. With 5 bases removed from V and 5 bases from J, the gap between germline ends came to 12 bases. CDR3 loop: CASSRDGGTEAFF. DNA for the CDR3: TGTGCCAGCAGCCGGGACGGGGGGACTGAAGCTTTCTTT.

This chain joins TRBV28 and TRBJ2-1; D is ambiguous. With 2 bases removed from V and 9 bases from J, the gap between germline ends came to 11 bases. CDR1 and CDR2 (germline): MDHEN, SYDVKM. The length of the CDR3 is 13 residues. CDR3: CASSLLVAGEQFF. DNA of the CDR3: TGTGCCAGCAGTTTACTGGTAGCCGGTGAGCAGTTCTTC.

The chain has TRBV5-6 and TRBJ2-1, with 12 positions matching TRBD2. The length of the CDR3 is 14 residues. Unmatched junction bases numbered 13, after V lost 6 bases and J lost 15 bases. Germline V lookup: CDR1 SGHDT, CDR2 YYEEEE. The CDR3 is CASITSGRHLGPFF. The DNA of the CDR3 is TGTGCCAGCATTACTAGCGGGAGGCACCTAGGCCCGTTCTTC.

V is TRBV6-5 and J is TRBJ2-7; the match to TRBD1 covers 7 bases. V lost 4 bases and J lost 7; bases outside the gene matches: 10. The CDR3 spans 14 residues. Germline-derived CDR1 and CDR2 are MNHEY and SVGAGI. This chain's CDR3 is CASSSGQVLEEQYF. For the CDR3, the DNA is TGTGCCAGCAGTTCCGGACAGGTCCTAGAAGAGCAGTACTTC.

V gene TRBV7-8 combines with J gene TRBJ2-7; 9 bases match TRBD1. With 0 bases clipped from V and 6 bases from J, the junction kept 6 bases outside the gene matches. CDR3 length: 15 amino acids. CDR1 and CDR2 (germline): SGHVS, FQNEAQ. The DNA for the CDR3 is TGTGCCAGCAGCTTAGCCCGGGACAGGGTAAGCGAGCAGTACTTC. This sequence encodes CASSLARDRVSEQYF.

The rearrangement uses TRBV5-6 and TRBJ2-7; D might be TRBD1 (6 bases). Trimming left V 2 bases short and J 3 bases short, with 12 bases between. The CDR3 covers 14 residues. Germline values: CDR1 SGHDT, CDR2 YYEEEE. The CDR3 DNA is TGTGCCAGCAGCTTAGGGTCAGGGGACTACGAGCAGTACTTC. Its protein product is CASSLGSGDYEQYF.

The chain couples TRBV7-2 to TRBJ2-2; perhaps TRBD2 as D (5 bases). Germline V CDR1 and CDR2: SGHTA, FQGNSA. V lost 11 bases and J lost 5, with 18 bases in between. CDR3 length: 14 residues. CDR3 loop: CACLREKTTGELFF. The CDR3 coding sequence is TGTGCCTGCCTCCGGGAAAAAACGACCGGGGAGCTGTTTTTT.

The chain combines TRBV10-3 with TRBJ2-2; TRBD1 might be the D (5 bases). The CDR3 runs to 16 residues. V lost 2 bases to trimming and J lost 7 bases, with 17 bases between them. The germline CDR1 and CDR2 sequences are ENHRY and SYGVKD. The DNA of the CDR3 is TGTGCCATCAGTGAGAGCCCAGGGAAGATAGGCGGGGAGCTGTTTTTT. Its translation is CAISESPGKIGGELFF.